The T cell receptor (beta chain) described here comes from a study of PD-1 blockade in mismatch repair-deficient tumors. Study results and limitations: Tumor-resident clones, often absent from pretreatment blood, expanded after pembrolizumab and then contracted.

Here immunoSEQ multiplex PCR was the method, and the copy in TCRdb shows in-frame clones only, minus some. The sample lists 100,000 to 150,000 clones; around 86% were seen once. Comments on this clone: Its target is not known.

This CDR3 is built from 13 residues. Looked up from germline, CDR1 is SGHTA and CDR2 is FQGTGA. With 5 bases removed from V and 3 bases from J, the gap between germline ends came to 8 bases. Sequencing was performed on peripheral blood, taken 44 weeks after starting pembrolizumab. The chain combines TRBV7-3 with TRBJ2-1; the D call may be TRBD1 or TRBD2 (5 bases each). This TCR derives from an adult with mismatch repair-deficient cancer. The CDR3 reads CASSRDHYNEQFF. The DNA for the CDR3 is TGTGCCAGCAGCCGGGACCACTACAATGAGCAGTTCTTC.